Shown below are 31 T cell receptor beta chains from a single sample sequenced in a study of beta chain features in type 1 diabetes. General study results and limits: Type 1 diabetes patients had TCRB CDR3s that were shorter (moderately but significantly so) in all four CD4+ subsets.

All of the isolated RNA was reverse transcribed, so expressed TCRB transcripts were sequenced. The table came from immunoSEQ multiplex PCR; TCRdb's copy has only in-frame clones and leaves some out. Altogether a few hundred thousand clones are present, about 20% being singletons, with the ten largest covering about 0.027%. These receptors have no known antigen. The sequenced material came from naive CD4+ T cells from blood. The receptors originated from a woman aged 35 to 49 with type 1 diabetes.

This clone was counted only a few times. This chain uses TRBV7-9 with TRBJ2-1, with TRBD2 as a possible D gene (5 bases). Germline V gene data show CDR1 as SEHNR and CDR2 as FQNEAQ (reference sequence). CDR3 length: 16 residues. Trimming removed 5 bases from V and 8 bases from J, with 22 bases in between. This CDR3 is CASSPRRAADLDEQFF. DNA for the CDR3: TGTGCCAGCAGCCCCCGAAGAGCGGCAGACCTGGATGAGCAGTTCTTC.

To note about this clone: Different DNA sequences within this sample yield the same CDR3. The rearrangement links TRBV5-1 to TRBJ1-2; tentative D call: TRBD1 (5 bases). V lost 2 bases, J lost 3 bases, and 8 bases lay in between. Germline V gene data show CDR1 as SGHRS and CDR2 as YFSETQ. The CDR3 runs to 13 residues. CDR3 DNA: TGCGCCAGCAGCTTCAAAGGGGACTATGGCTACACCTTC. It is translated as CASSFKGDYGYTF.

V gene TRBV7-9 combines with J gene TRBJ2-7; no clear D gene. The V gene lost 1 base and the J gene lost 5 bases, with 12 bases spanning the gap. Germline CDR1 is SEHNR and CDR2 is FQNEAQ (reference sequence). This CDR3 contains 14 residues. The CDR3 DNA follows: TGTGCCAGCAGCTTAGGGGCCTTCCGCGACGAGCAGTACTTC. Residues: CASSLGAFRDEQYF.

This clone was counted between two and nine times. This sequence joins TRBV25-1 and TRBJ2-5; TRBD2 is a possible D gene (6 bases). The CDR3 totals 15 residues. Trimming left V 2 bases short and J 5 bases short, with 15 bases between. Per germline, CDR1 MGHDK and CDR2 SYGVNS. Here the CDR3 DNA reads TGTGCCAGCAGTGAAGGGGTGGGAGGTCCGGAGACCCAGTACTTC. The encoded protein is CASSEGVGGPETQYF. Combining the CDR3 with reference TRBV25-1 and TRBJ2-5 gives the whole variable domain EADIYQTPRYLVIGTGKKITLECSQTMGHDKMYWYQQDPGMELHLIHYSYGVNSTEKGDLSSESTVSRIRTEHFPLTLESARPSHTSQYLCASSEGVGGPETQYFGPGTRLLVL.

CDR3 amino acids: CASSEGGGNQPQHF. CDR3 nucleotides: TGTGCCAGCAGTGAAGGGGGCGGCAATCAGCCCCAGCATTTT. The chain joins TRBV2 to TRBJ1-5; a weak D match, TRBD1 (5 bases). Germline-derived CDR1 and CDR2 are SNHLY and FYNNEI. This CDR3 spans 14 amino acids. The V gene lost 1 base and the J gene lost 2 bases, with 6 bases spanning the gap. The whole variable domain, remainder taken from reference TRBV2 and TRBJ1-5, is EPEVTQTPSHQVTQMGQEVILRCVPISNHLYFYWYRQILGQKVEFLVSFYNNEISEKSEIFDDQFSVERPDGSNFTLKIRSTKLEDSAMYFCASSEGGGNQPQHFGDGTRLSIL.

This clone was observed a handful of times. The gene calls are TRBV30 and TRBJ2-7; 10 bases agree with TRBD1. Trimming took 5 bases from V and 3 from J; bases not matched to a gene: 4. Germline-derived CDR1 and CDR2 are GTSNPN and SVGIG (reference sequence). This CDR3 is built from 13 residues. CDR3 amino acids: CAWQRTGGYEQYF. CDR3 sequence (DNA): TGTGCCTGGCAACGGACAGGGGGCTACGAGCAGTACTTC.

The genes are TRBV7-3 and TRBJ1-2; possible D gene TRBD1, 6 bases. The CDR3 is 15 amino acids. Germline CDR1 reads SGHTA; CDR2 reads FQGTGA. V lost 4 bases to trimming and J lost 3 bases, with 15 bases between them. The CDR3 DNA is TGTGCCAGCAGCTCCCAAGGGTCAGGGGACTATGGCTACACCTTC. It codes for CASSSQGSGDYGYTF.

This clone was recorded a few times. The chain links TRBV18 to TRBJ2-6; D is possibly TRBD1 (6 bases). The CDR3 contains 17 residues. Trimming shortened V by 2 bases and J by 0 bases, and 11 bases separated the two germline ends. The germline V gene encodes CDR1 KGHSH and CDR2 LQKENI. Written as DNA, the CDR3 is TGTGCCAGCTCACCAAACAGGGTCCTCTCTGGGGCCAACGTCCTGACTTTC. Translation gives CASSPNRVLSGANVLTF.

This clone was counted a few times. This chain connects TRBV7-9 to TRBJ1-2; D may be TRBD1 (5 bases). CDR1 is SEHNR, CDR2 FQNEAQ, per germline (reference sequence). V lost 6 bases and J 4 bases, leaving 9 bases between the germline ends. The CDR3 is made up of 12 amino acids. This CDR3 reads CASSHDSYGYTF. Written as DNA, the CDR3 is TGTGCCAGCAGTCACGACAGCTATGGCTACACCTTC.

The J gene is TRBJ1-2, the V gene TRBV9; D might be TRBD1 (5 bases). The CDR3 is 15 amino acids. Trimming shortened V by 4 bases and J by 5 bases, and 18 bases separated the two germline ends. Germline lookup yields CDR1 SGDLS and CDR2 YYNGEE. The CDR3 is CASSPRGAQEYGYTF. The CDR3 coding sequence is TGTGCCAGCAGCCCCCGCGGGGCCCAGGAGTATGGCTACACCTTC.

This clone was detected a few times. The rearrangement joins TRBV7-3 to TRBJ2-3; TRBD1 agrees at 10 bases. CDR1 and CDR2 (germline): SGHTA, FQGTGA. Trimming took 5 bases from V and 1 from J; bases not matched to a gene: 3. This CDR3 has 15 amino acids. The CDR3 sequence: CASSVGTGGTDTQYF. CDR3 DNA sequence: TGTGCCAGCAGCGTCGGGACAGGGGGCACAGATACGCAGTATTTT.

This clone has a handful of counts. This rearrangement joins TRBV5-4 to TRBJ1-1; the match to TRBD1 covers 10 bases. The CDR3 is made up of 14 amino acids. The germline V gene encodes CDR1 SGHNT and CDR2 YYREEE (reference sequence). V lost 7 bases, J lost 10 bases, and 13 bases stayed unmatched. DNA of the CDR3: TGTGCCAGCTGGGGGACAGGGGCGAAGGTGCGAGCTTTCTTT. Amino acids: CASWGTGAKVRAFF. The full variable domain, rest sourced from reference TRBV5-4 and TRBJ1-1, is ETGVTQSPTHLIKTRGQQVTLRCSSQSGHNTVSWYQQALGQGPQFIFQYYREEENGRGNFPPRFSGLQFPNYSSELNVNALELDDSALYLCASWGTGAKVRAFFGQGTRLTVV.

This clone has more than one count but fewer than ten. The J gene is TRBJ2-1, the V gene TRBV5-1; D is ambiguous. The germline V gene has CDR1 SGHRS and CDR2 YFSETQ. V lost 7 bases to trimming and J lost 6 bases, with 8 bases between them. CDR3 length equals 11 residues. The CDR3 spells CASVVANEQFF. CDR3 nucleotide sequence: TGCGCCAGCGTGGTAGCCAATGAGCAGTTCTTC.

This clone was seen a handful of times. This chain uses TRBV28 with TRBJ1-1; 7 bases fit TRBD1. The CDR3 is made up of 12 amino acids. With 10 bases clipped from V and 5 bases from J, the junction kept 7 bases outside the gene matches. Per the germline V gene, CDR1 is MDHEN and CDR2 is SYDVKM. The CDR3 coding sequence is TGTGCCATCAGGGGGGCTTATACTGAAGCTTTCTTT. Translation gives CAIRGAYTEAFF.

This clone has just a few counts. J is TRBJ1-1 and V is TRBV18; D unresolved. This CDR3 has 16 residues. The V end lost 3 bases, the J end lost 5 bases, and 19 bases lay between the germline ends. Germline V gives CDR1 KGHSH, CDR2 LQKENI. The CDR3 DNA is TGTGCCAGCTCACCCCTATCTGGAGAGGATGGGACTGAAGCTTTCTTT. Translation: CASSPLSGEDGTEAFF.

This chain connects TRBV5-8 to TRBJ1-1; D perhaps matches TRBD1 (5 bases). This CDR3 has 13 residues. V lost 5 bases to trimming and J lost 5 bases, with 13 bases between them. In germline, CDR1 is SGHTS, CDR2 YDEGEE. The chain's CDR3 is CASRTQGDTEAFF. The CDR3 nucleotides read TGTGCCAGCAGAACTCAGGGTGATACTGAAGCTTTCTTT.

J is TRBJ2-1 and V is TRBV9; 10 bases align to TRBD2. The CDR3 spans 16 residues. V was clipped by 3 bases and J by 4 bases; unmatched bases: 7. The germline V gene has CDR1 SGDLS and CDR2 YYNGEE. The CDR3 DNA sequence: TGTGCCAGCAGCGGACCGGAAGCGGGAGGGTACAATGAGCAGTTCTTC. Its translation is CASSGPEAGGYNEQFF.

This clone was observed a few times. V is TRBV25-1 and J is TRBJ2-1; the match to TRBD2 covers 12 bases. The junction had 3 bases not matched to a gene; V was cut back by 1 base and J by 5 bases. This CDR3 region has 16 residues. Germline V CDR1 and CDR2: MGHDK, SYGVNS. The CDR3 protein is CASSEWTSGIHNEQFF. Written as DNA, the CDR3 is TGTGCCAGCAGTGAATGGACTAGCGGGATTCACAATGAGCAGTTCTTC.

Points on this clone: This sample also contains other DNA sequences that code for the same CDR3. The V gene is TRBV5-4, the J gene TRBJ1-1; D gene ambiguous. V gave up 4 bases and J gave up 2 bases, with 3 bases separating them. From germline, CDR1 is SGHNT and CDR2 YYREEE (reference sequence). The CDR3 totals 11 residues. The DNA of the CDR3 is TGTGCCAGCAGCCAAAACACTGAAGCTTTCTTT. The encoded protein is CASSQNTEAFF.

The V and J genes are TRBV18 and TRBJ2-5; TRBD2 aligns across 9 bases. V was clipped by 3 bases and J by 2 bases; unmatched bases: 13. CDR3 length: 18 amino acids. Germline assignment: CDR1 KGHSH and CDR2 LQKENI. This CDR3 is CASSPLSLSGGTQETQYF. The CDR3 nucleotides are TGTGCCAGCTCACCTCTATCTTTGAGCGGGGGGACTCAAGAGACCCAGTACTTC.

As regards this clone: An end of the junction differs from the germline gene, which may be a read error. The chain has TRBV5-1 and TRBJ2-4; D is uncertain. The CDR3 runs to 13 residues. The V gene's germline CDR1 is SGHRS and CDR2 YFSETQ. The CDR3 region has the DNA TGCGCCAGCCGAGCCCCAATTACGTTTGGGCTTCACTTC. Translating gives CASRAPITFGLHF.

In this sample, this clone turned up a few times. This sequence joins TRBV28 and TRBJ2-7, with 8 nucleotides matching TRBD2. With 7 bases clipped from V and 6 bases from J, the junction kept 14 bases outside the gene matches. The CDR3 loop spans 15 amino acids. From germline, CDR1 is MDHEN and CDR2 SYDVKM. CDR3 sequence: CASTPAGTRGAEQYF. Here the CDR3 DNA reads TGTGCCAGCACCCCAGCAGGGACTAGGGGTGCCGAGCAGTACTTC.

The J gene is TRBJ1-2, the V gene TRBV30, with 8 nucleotides matching TRBD1. V trimming: 5 bases; J trimming: 4 bases; junction bases outside the gene matches: 3. The CDR3 has 12 amino acids. Germline CDR1 GTSNPN, CDR2 SVGIG (reference sequence). For the CDR3, the DNA is TGTGCCTGGGGCCAGGGGGCCTATGGCTACACCTTC. Translating it yields CAWGQGAYGYTF.

Only a few counts were recorded for this clone. The CDR3 is CAWSAAGTGKWGGYTF. The DNA for the CDR3 is TGTGCCTGGAGTGCCGCCGGGACAGGGAAGTGGGGTGGCTACACCTTC. The genes are TRBV30 and TRBJ1-2; 9 nucleotides line up with TRBD1. Germline loops: CDR1 GTSNPN, CDR2 SVGIG (reference sequence). The CDR3 runs 16 residues. Germline trimming cut 1 base from V and 7 bases from J; bases unmatched to any gene: 13.

This clone was seen only a few times. The chain couples TRBV27 to TRBJ1-1, with 7 bases lining up with TRBD1. Germline assignment: CDR1 MNHEY and CDR2 SMNVEV (reference sequence). With 5 bases clipped from V and 7 bases from J, the junction kept 4 bases outside the gene matches. The CDR3 length is 12 residues. The CDR3 is CASSRGTDEAFF. The CDR3, as DNA: TGTGCCAGCAGTAGAGGGACAGATGAAGCTTTCTTT.

The gene calls are TRBV9 and TRBJ2-5, with D maybe TRBD2 (6 bases). CDR1 and CDR2 (germline): SGDLS, YYNGEE. V was pared by 0 bases and J by 5 bases, with 11 bases between. There are 14 residues in the CDR3. In DNA, the CDR3 is TGTGCCAGCAGCGTAGATGCGGGGTGGGAGACCCAGTACTTC. As protein: CASSVDAGWETQYF.

This clone showed up just a few times. The chain combines TRBV19 with TRBJ2-1; 9 bases match TRBD1. The CDR3 is 11 amino acids. From germline, CDR1 is LNHDA and CDR2 SQIVND (reference sequence). The V and J ends lost 8 bases and 12 bases, in that order; junction bases with no gene match: 5. DNA for the CDR3: TGTGCCAGTGGGGACAGGGATTGGCAGTTCTTC. Its translation is CASGDRDWQFF.

The chain employs TRBV29-1 and TRBJ2-1, with TRBD1 as a possible D gene (6 bases). Germline V gene lookup returns CDR1 SQVTM and CDR2 ANQGSEA. The CDR3 totals 14 residues. V was pared by 7 bases and J by 3 bases, with 16 bases between. The CDR3 loop reads CSAFRDTNYNEQFF. For the CDR3, the DNA is TGCAGCGCTTTCCGGGACACTAACTACAATGAGCAGTTCTTC.

For the CDR3, the DNA is TGCAGCGTGACCTCGGGACAGGCCCTTGAGAGTGAAGCTTTCTTT. Encoded protein: CSVTSGQALESEAFF. The V and J genes are TRBV29-1 and TRBJ1-1, with TRBD1 matching over 8 bases. The CDR3 totals 15 residues. CDR1 SQVTM and CDR2 ANQGSEA come from the germline V gene. J was trimmed by 7 bases and V by 6 bases; bases with no gene match: 16.

V is TRBV30 and J is TRBJ2-2, with D maybe TRBD1 (6 bases). The V end lost 3 bases, the J end lost 6 bases, and 8 bases lay between the germline ends. Germline CDR1 reads GTSNPN; CDR2 reads SVGIG (reference sequence). The CDR3 extends over 12 amino acids. The CDR3 DNA reads TGTGCCTGGAGGACAGGACCCGGGGAGCTGTTTTTT. As protein: CAWRTGPGELFF. Using reference TRBV30 and TRBJ2-2 for the parts outside the CDR3, the full variable domain is SQTIHQWPATLVQPVGSPLSLECTVEGTSNPNLYWYRQAAGRGLQLLFYSVGIGQISSEVPQNLSASRPQDRQFILSSKKLLLSDSGFYLCAWRTGPGELFFGEGSRLTVL.

V usage is TRBV18 and J usage is TRBJ2-7; 7 positions match TRBD1. CDR3 length: 15 residues. In germline, CDR1 is KGHSH, CDR2 LQKENI. V dropped 3 bases and J dropped 9; count of bases not matched to a gene: 14. The CDR3: CASSPSVRDREAQYF. The CDR3, as DNA: TGTGCCAGCTCACCGAGCGTCCGAGACAGGGAAGCGCAGTACTTC.